The T cell receptor (beta chain) described here comes from a study of T cell changes during pregnancy in multiple sclerosis. Produced via immunoSEQ multiplex PCR; TCRdb's table is partial and in-frame only. The top ten hold approximately 1.4% of the sample, which has 88,000 or so clones, approximately 90% seen once. This clone occurred once. Germline V gives CDR1 MNHNS, CDR2 SASEGT. The CDR3 totals 18 residues. V lost 1 base, J lost 6 bases, and 22 bases lay in between. J is TRBJ1-5 and V is TRBV6-1; D might be TRBD1 (6 bases). The sequenced sample was peripheral blood, obtained before pregnancy. The TCR originated in a female donor with multiple sclerosis, enrolled in a pregnancy study. DNA of the CDR3: TGTGCCAGCAGTGAAGACAGGGTGGCCGGGTGGCGGGTTCAGCCCCAGCATTTT. Its protein is CASSEDRVAGWRVQPQHF.